This T cell receptor (beta chain) emerged from a study of CD8+ T cells in alopecia areata. Whole-study context: Treated patients were given 5 to 10 mg oral tofacitinib twice daily.

This clone was picked up a small number of times. What it binds is not known. Germline lookup yields CDR1 MNHEY and CDR2 SVGAGI. V was shortened by 7 bases and J by 2 bases, with 18 bases between the two germline ends. CDR3 size: 15 residues. The study's findings and limits: Among patients, TCR sharing was less clear than in mice, a difference possibly due in part to HLA diversity in the patient population.

Following extraction, RNA underwent reverse transcription to cDNA, which served as the sequencing template. The protocol was immunoSEQ multiplex PCR, while the TCRdb copy is restricted to in-frame clones and leaves out a portion. The table includes over 150,000 clones, 59% detected once. The rearrangement joins TRBV6-5 to TRBJ2-7, with a possible D match to TRBD1 (5 bases). Source: CD4+ T cells sorted from blood, taken at week 0. The sequence derives from a human donor with alopecia areata. The CDR3 nucleotides are TGTGCCAGCACCCGCTCCGTAGGGGATACCTACGAGCAGTACTTC. The encoded protein is CASTRSVGDTYEQYF.